This T cell receptor beta chain was retrieved from a study of OX40 agonist ivuxolimab in advanced cancers. TCRdb's copy holds only in-frame clones and misses some; the assay was immunoSEQ multiplex PCR. This table has around 62,000 clones, 84% appearing once. The CDR3 contains 13 residues. The ends were cut back, 2 bases at V and 4 bases at J, with 8 bases in the middle. Germline V gives CDR1 SNHLY, CDR2 FYNNEI. V and J are TRBV2 and TRBJ1-2; D not certain. The TCR sequence derives from an adult with an advanced solid tumor such as melanoma, head and neck, liver or kidney cancer. The specimen was CD4+ or CD8+ T cells sorted from blood, collected in a trial of the OX40 agonist ivuxolimab. The CDR3 bases are TGTGCCAGCAGTGAACTGACGCGCTATGGCTACACCTTC. This gives the protein CASSELTRYGYTF. Complete variable domain (other parts from reference TRBV2 and TRBJ1-2): EPEVTQTPSHQVTQMGQEVILRCVPISNHLYFYWYRQILGQKVEFLVSFYNNEISEKSEIFDDQFSVERPDGSNFTLKIRSTKLEDSAMYFCASSELTRYGYTFGSGTRLTVV.